This T cell receptor beta chain is drawn from a study of blood T cells in healthy people across ages. The CDR3 is 15 residues long. V was clipped by 8 bases and J by 2 bases, with 13 bases between them. Then a second PCR, running about 6 to 11 cycles, was carried out with a sample-barcoded 5' primer and a J-beta primer mix. TCRdb redid the calling of the 5' RACE reads with MiXCR, one entry per CDR3 protein. The table has about 760,000 distinct CDR3 sequences, 56% seen once. The sequencing sample was made of blood. The rearrangement joins TRBV12-3 or TRBV12-4 to TRBJ2-6; no definite D call. This TCR came from a middle-aged man in good health. The CDR3 protein is CASSIGSPGANVLTF. The DNA of the CDR3 is TGTGCCAGCTCCATCGGAAGCCCTGGGGCCAACGTCCTGACTTTC.